The entry below describes one TCR beta chain. Its antigen remains unidentified. The data derive from a study of identical twins. CDR3 size: 14 residues. CDR1 and CDR2 (germline): ENHRY, SYGVKD. The germline V and J ends were trimmed by 7 bases and 8 bases, with 20 bases remaining between them. A universal primer site was created by template switching, with the cDNA bearing unique molecular identifiers. Each CDR3 protein is one row after TCRdb ran MiXCR on the 5' RACE reads. In the table there are around 530,000 distinct CDR3 sequences, around 15% of which are singletons. Study-wide results and caveats: There is a chance that invariant MAIT and iNKT cells partially muddied zero-insertion analyses. Conclusions relied on cross-sectional statistical analysis, not following the same donors. Twin-shared out-of-frame alpha sequences were enriched for low generation probability.

The same data also went into a second study, on yellow fever vaccine responses in identical twins.

The sequence was obtained from a woman in her late teens or twenties in good health. The V gene is TRBV10-3, the J gene TRBJ1-2; a possible D gene is TRBD1 (6 bases). The sample consisted of CD4+ T cells sorted from blood. The CDR3 reads CAINTGSPLGGYTF. CDR3 in DNA: TGTGCCATCAATACAGGGTCGCCCCTGGGCGGCTACACCTTC.